One sample yielded the 22 T cell receptor beta chains listed below, sequenced in a study of cytomegalovirus exposure and HLA in healthy donors (dated by TCRdb to between 2016 and 2019). Library preparation was by the immunoSEQ multiplex PCR assay. A mixture of 60 forward primers for TCR Vbeta segments and 13 reverse primers for TCR Jbeta segments was used in the multiplex PCR. TCRdb provides this immuneACCESS table in a form limited to in-frame rearrangements. Some clones are lacking; in checked studies, under half of them reflect an unresolved V gene, and why the rest are absent is not known. A total of about 75,000 clones appear in this sample, 75% to 85% of them only once. The top ten clonotypes cover approximately 20% of the sample. Sequenced sample: PBMCs. The receptors here all came from a man in his 70s in good health and CMV-seropositive.

J is TRBJ2-4 and V is TRBV4-1; a weak D match, TRBD2 (5 bases). Trimming stripped 0 bases from V and 0 bases from J, with 21 bases between. The CDR3 has 20 amino acids. Germline CDR1 MGHRA, CDR2 YSYEKL. In nucleotides, the CDR3 is TGCGCCAGCAGCCAAGAGTTCCTAGCTCCCCTGGCGGTAGCCAAAAACATTCAGTACTTC. Its translation: CASSQEFLAPLAVAKNIQYF.

DNA for the CDR3: TGTGCCAGCAGCGCCCGACTAGCGGGAGACACCGGGGAGCTGTTTTTT. The encoded protein is CASSARLAGDTGELFF. V is TRBV7-9 and J is TRBJ2-2, with TRBD2 identical over 12 bases. This CDR3 is 16 amino acids long. Germline loops: CDR1 SEHNR, CDR2 FQNEAQ (reference sequence). J was trimmed by 3 bases and V by 5 bases; bases with no gene match: 4.

The chain's CDR3 is CASSLSGLTDTQYF. CDR3 nucleotide sequence: TGTGCCAGCAGTCTGAGCGGCCTCACAGATACGCAGTATTTT. The chain has TRBV6-1 and TRBJ2-3; a possible D gene is TRBD2 (5 bases). The ends were cut back, 5 bases at V and 2 bases at J, with 11 bases in the middle. This CDR3 has 14 residues. The germline V gene encodes CDR1 MNHNS and CDR2 SASEGT.

V is TRBV6-5 and J is TRBJ2-5; 10 nucleotides agree with TRBD2. V was clipped by 5 bases and J by 5 bases; unmatched bases: 5. CDR1 and CDR2 (germline): MNHEY, SVGAGI. CDR3 length: 14 residues. The CDR3 DNA reads TGTGCCAGCAGTAGCGGGGGGGCGGGGGAGACCCAGTACTTC. Amino acid sequence: CASSSGGAGETQYF.

This clone showed up just a few times. V is TRBV10-3 and J is TRBJ1-5; possible D gene TRBD1, 5 bases. This CDR3 comprises 13 residues. Germline V gene data show CDR1 as ENHRY and CDR2 as SYGVKD. Deletions cut 5 bases from V and 4 bases from J, with 9 bases between. The CDR3 DNA follows: TGTGCCATCAGTCAGGACACTAATCAGCCCCAGCATTTT. Its protein product is CAISQDTNQPQHF.

Details on this clone: The sample contains more than one DNA sequence encoding this CDR3. This sequence joins TRBV7-3 and TRBJ1-1; TRBD1 aligns across 7 bases. The V segment lost 5 bases and the J segment 3 bases; nucleotides outside the gene matches: 3. There are 13 residues in the CDR3. Germline V lookup: CDR1 SGHTA, CDR2 FQGTGA. CDR3 nucleotides: TGTGCCAGCAGCCCTCAGGGGGACACTGAAGCTTTCTTT. Amino acids: CASSPQGDTEAFF.

CDR3 coding DNA: TGTGCCAGCACCCTGCGGGGGGGCTATTATGAGCAGTTCTTC. It encodes CASTLRGGYYEQFF. V usage is TRBV11-2 and J usage is TRBJ2-1; 9 nucleotides agree with TRBD2. V lost 7 bases, J lost 8 bases, and 9 bases stayed unmatched. The CDR3 covers 14 residues. Per the germline V gene, CDR1 is SGHAT and CDR2 is FQNNGV.

The V and J genes are TRBV28 and TRBJ1-1; D not certain. Trimming shortened V by 8 bases and J by 0 bases, and 16 bases separated the two germline ends. The CDR3 runs 15 residues. From germline, CDR1 is MDHEN and CDR2 SYDVKM. CDR3 region: CASETPRQMNTEAFF. In nucleotides, the CDR3 is TGTGCCAGCGAAACCCCTAGGCAGATGAACACTGAAGCTTTCTTT.

The rearrangement uses TRBV7-2 and TRBJ1-1; tentative D call: TRBD1 (6 bases). Germline V lookup: CDR1 SGHTA, CDR2 FQGNSA. This CDR3 contains 16 residues. V lost 3 bases and J 0 bases, leaving 14 bases between the germline ends. The CDR3 protein is CASSLTSGHLNTEAFF. The DNA for the CDR3 is TGTGCCAGCAGCTTGACATCGGGACACTTGAACACTGAAGCTTTCTTT.

The gene calls are TRBV30 and TRBJ1-2; 10 bases match TRBD1. The CDR3 spans 15 residues. Germline V gene sequence: CDR1 GTSNPN, CDR2 SVGIG (reference sequence). Unmatched junction bases numbered 4, after V lost 3 bases and J lost 0 bases. CDR3 in amino acids: CAWRGQGLTNYGYTF. CDR3 DNA sequence: TGTGCCTGGAGGGGACAGGGGCTGACTAACTATGGCTACACCTTC. Full variable domain (outside the CDR3, taken from reference TRBV30 and TRBJ1-2): SQTIHQWPATLVQPVGSPLSLECTVEGTSNPNLYWYRQAAGRGLQLLFYSVGIGQISSEVPQNLSASRPQDRQFILSSKKLLLSDSGFYLCAWRGQGLTNYGYTFGSGTRLTVV.

About this clone: The conserved closing phenylalanine or tryptophan is absent in this CDR3, likely reflecting a read error. The chain is built from TRBV25-1 and TRBJ2-3; weak D call: TRBD1 (5 bases). The CDR3 spans 15 residues. Per germline, CDR1 MGHDK and CDR2 SYGVNS. V dropped 5 bases and J dropped 2 bases, with 14 bases sitting between them. The CDR3 DNA reads TGTGCCAGCAGTAAGTCAGGGTCGGCCACAGATACGCAGTATGTT. Amino acid sequence: CASSKSGSATDTQYV.

V usage is TRBV7-8 and J usage is TRBJ2-2; 12 bases align to TRBD1. Germline V gene sequence: CDR1 SGHVS, CDR2 FQNEAQ. The CDR3 sequence is 15 residues long. With V trimmed by 5 bases and J by 7 bases, 5 bases remained unmatched. The CDR3 here is CASSRGQGAGGELFF. The CDR3 DNA reads as TGTGCCAGCAGCAGGGGACAGGGGGCTGGCGGGGAGCTGTTTTTT.

The J gene is TRBJ2-7, the V gene TRBV5-4; 7 bases match TRBD1. Trimming at V came to 5 bases and at J to 0 bases, leaving 5 bases not matched to a gene. The germline V gene has CDR1 SGHNT and CDR2 YYREEE (reference sequence). The CDR3 totals 14 residues. DNA of the CDR3: TGTGCCAGCAGTAAGGGACAGACCTCCTACGAGCAGTACTTC. Translation: CASSKGQTSYEQYF.

This clone showed up just once. The J gene is TRBJ2-1, the V gene TRBV19, with 13 bases identical to TRBD2. Per germline, CDR1 LNHDA and CDR2 SQIVND (reference sequence). V was pared by 1 base and J by 4 bases, with 7 bases of the junction left unmatched. CDR3 length: 18 amino acids. Here the CDR3 DNA reads TGTGCCAGTAGTATAGGACTAGCGGGGGGACCTGGGTACAATGAGCAGTTCTTC. It specifies CASSIGLAGGPGYNEQFF.

The chain couples TRBV19 to TRBJ2-5; 8 bases align to TRBD1. The V gene end was trimmed by 5 bases and the J gene end by 4 bases; junction bases not matched to a gene: 6. The CDR3 runs to 14 residues. In germline, CDR1 is LNHDA, CDR2 SQIVND (reference sequence). In nucleotides, the CDR3 is TGTGCCAGTAGTTCGACGGACAGGGCAGAGACCCAGTACTTC. Amino acid sequence: CASSSTDRAETQYF.

This rearrangement joins TRBV29-1 to TRBJ2-2; 9 bases map to TRBD2. Germline V gene sequence: CDR1 SQVTM, CDR2 ANQGSEA. This CDR3 is built from 16 residues. With V trimmed by 5 bases and J by 5 bases, 12 bases remained unmatched. The CDR3 coding sequence is TGCAGCGTTCGTCTAGCGGGGCCGCGGGGAACCGGGGAGCTGTTTTTT. Its protein product is CSVRLAGPRGTGELFF.

V and J are TRBV5-1 and TRBJ2-1, with D possibly being TRBD2 (5 bases). This CDR3 region has 14 residues. V was pared by 3 bases and J by 0 bases, with 7 bases between. Germline V gene data show CDR1 as SGHRS and CDR2 as YFSETQ. The CDR3 nucleotides are TGCGCCAGCAGCTCGCGGGTCTCCTACAATGAGCAGTTCTTC. Protein product: CASSSRVSYNEQFF.

The chain uses TRBV7-9 and TRBJ2-5; 11 nucleotides align to TRBD2. The CDR3 sequence is 15 residues long. The germline gives CDR1 SEHNR, CDR2 FQNEAQ (reference sequence). V lost 1 base to trimming and J lost 5 bases; unmatched junction nucleotides: 3. CDR3 residues: CASSLGVAGGETQYF. The DNA of the CDR3 is TGTGCCAGCAGCTTAGGTGTAGCGGGAGGGGAGACCCAGTACTTC.

The J gene is TRBJ1-1, the V gene TRBV11-2, with D possibly matching TRBD1 (5 bases). CDR3 length: 15 amino acids. With 3 bases removed from V and 0 bases from J, the gap between germline ends came to 11 bases. Germline CDR1 and CDR2: SGHAT and FQNNGV. CDR3: CASSLGLLMNTEAFF. The CDR3 DNA is TGTGCCAGCAGCTTGGGGCTATTAATGAACACTGAAGCTTTCTTT.

This clone appeared a few times. The chain couples TRBV11-2 to TRBJ1-1; 9 positions match TRBD1. The CDR3 totals 14 residues. Germline trimming cut 4 bases from V and 5 bases from J; bases unmatched to any gene: 5. From germline, CDR1 is SGHAT and CDR2 FQNNGV. The CDR3 sequence: CASSWGQGGTEAFF. Here the CDR3 DNA reads TGTGCCAGCAGCTGGGGACAGGGAGGGACTGAAGCTTTCTTT.

The rearrangement links TRBV6-5 to TRBJ2-7; perhaps TRBD1 as D (6 bases). The V gene lost 6 bases and the J gene lost 1 base, with 10 bases spanning the gap. This CDR3 has 13 amino acids. Germline loops: CDR1 MNHEY, CDR2 SVGAGI. The chain's CDR3 is CASSRDRSYEQYF. The DNA for the CDR3 is TGTGCCAGCAGCCGAGACAGGTCCTACGAGCAGTACTTC.

The chain links TRBV5-1 to TRBJ1-2; 7 bases are shared with TRBD1. V lost 4 bases and J lost 2; bases outside the gene matches: 2. Germline V gives CDR1 SGHRS, CDR2 YFSETQ. This CDR3 comprises 13 residues. The CDR3 coding sequence is TGCGCCAGCAGCCCGACAGGGAACTATGGCTACACCTTC. Protein product: CASSPTGNYGYTF.